The source of this T cell receptor beta chain is a study of blood T cell repertoires in COVID-19. Overall study: Samples taken during acute and convalescent COVID-19 were collected in the United States, Italy and Spain. Nucleic acid was either cDNA or gDNA, and it came from T cells, B-cell-depleted T cells, or PBMCs.

TCRdb's copy holds only in-frame clones and misses some; the assay was immunoSEQ multiplex PCR. The sample records 200,000 to 300,000 clones, 85% being singletons. V was cut by 4 bases and J by 3 bases, with 7 bases left in between. Germline V gene data show CDR1 as SNHLY and CDR2 as FYNNEI. The CDR3 extends over 12 amino acids. The receptor was isolated from a woman aged 60-75 years with active or convalescent COVID-19. Sequenced: peripheral blood. The chain has TRBV2 and TRBJ2-7, with D perhaps matching TRBD1 (6 bases). Here the CDR3 DNA reads TGTGCCAGCAGTGTGACAGGCTACGAGCAGTACTTC. The encoded protein is CASSVTGYEQYF.